The present T cell receptor beta chain was sequenced within a study of monozygotic twins with inflammatory bowel disease. Germline CDR1 and CDR2: DFQATT and SNEGSKA (reference sequence). The CDR3 has 15 residues. General study findings and limits: No difference was seen in repertoire similarity between concordant and discordant twins, possibly from limited power. Relative clonotype sharing with others was diminished in IBD patients versus healthy twins, particularly with disease activity.

As concerns this clonotype: Antigen unknown.

Added by template switching were UMIs that each held a 6-nucleotide sample barcode. TCRdb re-called the 5' RACE reads and shows each CDR3 protein once, DNA omitted. The sample table sets out 88,000 or so distinct CDR3 sequences. The source is a human donor with ulcerative colitis or Crohn's disease, or a healthy co-twin of an affected twin (not recorded which). Material: blood. This chain links TRBV20-1 with TRBJ1-1; TCRdb calls TRBD1, which cannot be checked without DNA. The CDR3 region is CSARDRSTRGTEAFF.